This T cell receptor (beta chain) was observed in a study of blood T cell repertoires in COVID-19. In the study overall: Researchers got acute and convalescent COVID-19 samples from the United States, Italy and Spain. In each case, the material was cDNA or gDNA derived from T cells, B-cell-depleted T cells, or PBMCs.

Under the authors' procedure: Reference gene primer amplification gave nucleated cell count estimates. Only in-frame clones appear in the TCRdb table, and some are missing; sequencing was by immunoSEQ multiplex PCR. That table gives V, J and clone size, and the DNA gave D and trimming. The sample gives fewer than 70,000 clones, over 75% of which show up once; roughly 9.2% is in the top ten. With 2 bases removed from V and 2 bases from J, the gap between germline ends came to 7 bases. This CDR3 region has 14 residues. Looked up from germline, CDR1 is MGHRA and CDR2 is YSYEKL. The sequence came from a woman of 80 years or more with active COVID-19. The material sequenced was peripheral blood. The chain recombines TRBV4-1 with TRBJ1-3; D not certain. DNA for the CDR3: TGCGCCAGCAGCCAAAGCGGGGCTGGAAACACCATATATTTT. This codes for CASSQSGAGNTIYF.